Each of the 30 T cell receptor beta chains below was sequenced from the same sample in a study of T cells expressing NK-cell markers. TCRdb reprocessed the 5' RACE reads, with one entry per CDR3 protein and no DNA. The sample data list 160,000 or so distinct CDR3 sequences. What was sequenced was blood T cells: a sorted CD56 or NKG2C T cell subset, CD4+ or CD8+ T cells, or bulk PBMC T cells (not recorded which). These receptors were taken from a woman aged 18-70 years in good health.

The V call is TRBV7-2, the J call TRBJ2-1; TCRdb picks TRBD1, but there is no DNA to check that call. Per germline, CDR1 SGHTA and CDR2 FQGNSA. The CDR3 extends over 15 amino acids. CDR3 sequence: CASSLSTGTYNEQFF.

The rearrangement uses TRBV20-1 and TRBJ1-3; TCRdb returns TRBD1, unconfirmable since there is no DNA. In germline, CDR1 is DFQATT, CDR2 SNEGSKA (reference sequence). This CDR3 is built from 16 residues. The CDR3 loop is CSASGWGGANGNTIYF.

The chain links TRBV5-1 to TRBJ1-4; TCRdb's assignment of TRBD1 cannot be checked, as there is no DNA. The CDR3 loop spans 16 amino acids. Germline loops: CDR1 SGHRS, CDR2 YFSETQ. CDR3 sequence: CASSSAGQGTNEKLFF.

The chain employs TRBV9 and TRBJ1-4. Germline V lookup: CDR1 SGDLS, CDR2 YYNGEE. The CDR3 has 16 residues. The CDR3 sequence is CASSPRGSDINEKLFF.

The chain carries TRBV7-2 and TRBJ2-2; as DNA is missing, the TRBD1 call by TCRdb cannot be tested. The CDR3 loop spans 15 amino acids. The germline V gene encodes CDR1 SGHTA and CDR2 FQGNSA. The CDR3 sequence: CASSLSAWGTGELFF.

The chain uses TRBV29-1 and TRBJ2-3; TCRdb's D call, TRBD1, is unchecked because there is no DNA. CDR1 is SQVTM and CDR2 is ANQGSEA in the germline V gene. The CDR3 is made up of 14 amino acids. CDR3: CSANRGHGTDTQYF.

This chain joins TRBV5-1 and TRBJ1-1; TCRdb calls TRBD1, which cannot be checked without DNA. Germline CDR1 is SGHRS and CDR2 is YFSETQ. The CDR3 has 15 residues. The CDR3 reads CASSLMGQGATEAFF.

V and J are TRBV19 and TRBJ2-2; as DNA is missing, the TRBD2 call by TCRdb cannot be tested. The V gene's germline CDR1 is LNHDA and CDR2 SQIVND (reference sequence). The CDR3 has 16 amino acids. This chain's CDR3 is CASTTSLGLISGELFF.

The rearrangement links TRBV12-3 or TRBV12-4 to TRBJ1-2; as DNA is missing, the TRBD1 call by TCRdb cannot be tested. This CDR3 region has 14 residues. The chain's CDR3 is CASSLGRGLSGYTF.

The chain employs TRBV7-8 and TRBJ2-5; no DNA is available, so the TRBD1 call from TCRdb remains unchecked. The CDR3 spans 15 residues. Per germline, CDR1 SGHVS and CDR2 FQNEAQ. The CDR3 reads CASSAKTGEEETQYF.

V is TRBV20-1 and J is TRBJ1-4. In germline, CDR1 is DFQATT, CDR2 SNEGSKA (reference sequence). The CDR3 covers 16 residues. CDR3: CSARDEGRATNEKLFF.

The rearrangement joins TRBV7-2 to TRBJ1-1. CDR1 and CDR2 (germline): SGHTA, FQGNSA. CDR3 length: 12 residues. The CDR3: CASSRYFAEAFF. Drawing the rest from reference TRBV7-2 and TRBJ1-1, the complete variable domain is GAGVSQSPSNKVTEKGKDVELRCDPISGHTALYWYRQSLGQGLEFLIYFQGNSAPDKSGLPSDRFSAERTGGSVSTLTIQRTQQEDSAVYLCASSRYFAEAFFGQGTRLTVV.

CDR3 sequence: CASSQGINTEAFF. The gene calls are TRBV5-1 and TRBJ1-1; TCRdb's D call of TRBD1 is untestable without DNA. The CDR3 totals 13 residues. Germline V lookup: CDR1 SGHRS, CDR2 YFSETQ.

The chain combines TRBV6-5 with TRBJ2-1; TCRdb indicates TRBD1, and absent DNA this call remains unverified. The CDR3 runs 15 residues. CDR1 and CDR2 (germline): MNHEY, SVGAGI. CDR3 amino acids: CASSYNRGGNNEQFF.

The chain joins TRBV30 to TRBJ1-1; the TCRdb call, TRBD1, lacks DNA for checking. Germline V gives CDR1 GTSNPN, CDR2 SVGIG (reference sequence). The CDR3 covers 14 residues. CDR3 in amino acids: CAWSAVTGSTEAFF.

The CDR3: CAWSIQGATDQPQHF. The chain uses TRBV30 and TRBJ1-5; TCRdb proposes TRBD1, but this gene call is untestable without DNA. The germline CDR1 and CDR2 sequences are GTSNPN and SVGIG (reference sequence). CDR3 length: 15 amino acids.

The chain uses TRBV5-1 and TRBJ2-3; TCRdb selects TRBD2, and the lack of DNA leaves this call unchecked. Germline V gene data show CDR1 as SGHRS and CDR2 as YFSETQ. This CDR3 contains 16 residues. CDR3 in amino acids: CASSEPSGGSTDTQYF.

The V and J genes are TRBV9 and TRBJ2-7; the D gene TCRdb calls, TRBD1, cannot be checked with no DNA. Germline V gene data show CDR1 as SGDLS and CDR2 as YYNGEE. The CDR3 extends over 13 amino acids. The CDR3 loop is CASSSDPAYEQYF. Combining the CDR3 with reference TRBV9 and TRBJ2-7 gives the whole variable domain DSGVTQTPKHLITATGQRVTLRCSPRSGDLSVYWYQQSLDQGLQFLIQYYNGEERAKGNILERFSAQQFPDLHSELNLSSLELGDSALYFCASSSDPAYEQYFGPGTRLTVT.

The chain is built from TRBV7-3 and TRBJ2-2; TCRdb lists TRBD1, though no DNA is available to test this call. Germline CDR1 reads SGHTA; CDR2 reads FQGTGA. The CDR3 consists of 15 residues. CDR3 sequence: CASSSGTVNTGELFF.

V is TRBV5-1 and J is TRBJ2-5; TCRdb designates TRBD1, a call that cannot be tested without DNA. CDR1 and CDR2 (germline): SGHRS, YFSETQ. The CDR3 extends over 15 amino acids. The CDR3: CASSQGQGGSGTQYF.

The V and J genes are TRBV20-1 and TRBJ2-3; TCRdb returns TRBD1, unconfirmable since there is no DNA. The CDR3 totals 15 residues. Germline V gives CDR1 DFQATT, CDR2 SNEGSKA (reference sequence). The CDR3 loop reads CSARGQGISTDTQYF.

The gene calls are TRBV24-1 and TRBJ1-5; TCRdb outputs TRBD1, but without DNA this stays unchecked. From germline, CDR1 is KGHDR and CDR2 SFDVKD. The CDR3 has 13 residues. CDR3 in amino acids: CATSVAGEVPQHF.

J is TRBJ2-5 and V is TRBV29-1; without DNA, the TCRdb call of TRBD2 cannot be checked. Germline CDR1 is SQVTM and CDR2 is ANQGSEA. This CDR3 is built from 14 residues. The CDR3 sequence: CSVEGLAGHETQYF.

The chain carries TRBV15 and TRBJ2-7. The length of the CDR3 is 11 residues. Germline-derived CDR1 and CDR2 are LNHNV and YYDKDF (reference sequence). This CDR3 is CATSRDAEQYF.

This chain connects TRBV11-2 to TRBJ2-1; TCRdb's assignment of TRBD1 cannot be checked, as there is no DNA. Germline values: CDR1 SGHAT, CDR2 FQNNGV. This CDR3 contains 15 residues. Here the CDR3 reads CASSSPASRRDEQFF.

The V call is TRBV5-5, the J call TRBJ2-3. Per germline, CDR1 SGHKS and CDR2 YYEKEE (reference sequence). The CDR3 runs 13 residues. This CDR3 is CASSPRATDTQYF.

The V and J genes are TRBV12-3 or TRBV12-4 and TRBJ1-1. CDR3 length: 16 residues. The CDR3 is CASSPRQGGQGTEAFF.

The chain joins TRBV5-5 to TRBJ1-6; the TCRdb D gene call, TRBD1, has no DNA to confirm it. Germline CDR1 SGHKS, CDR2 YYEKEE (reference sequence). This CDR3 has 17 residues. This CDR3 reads CASRELRGANDNSPLHF.

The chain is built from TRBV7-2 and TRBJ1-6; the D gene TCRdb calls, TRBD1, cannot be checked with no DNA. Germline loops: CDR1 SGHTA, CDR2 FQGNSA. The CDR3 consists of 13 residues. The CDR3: CASSSRKGAPLHF.

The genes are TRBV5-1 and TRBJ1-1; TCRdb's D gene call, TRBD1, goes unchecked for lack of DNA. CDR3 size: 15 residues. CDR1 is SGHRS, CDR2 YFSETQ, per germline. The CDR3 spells CASSSGTAMNTEAFF.